This TCR beta chain stems from a study of blood T cell repertoires in COVID-19. On the study more broadly: Acute and convalescent COVID-19 samples came from the United States, Italy and Spain. Sources were T cells, B-cell-depleted T cells, or PBMCs; the material itself was cDNA or gDNA.

Authors' processing steps: Reference gene primer amplification gave nucleated cell count estimates. The method was immunoSEQ multiplex PCR; TCRdb's version includes in-frame clones alone and lacks a portion of them. V, J and clone size are those of that table, while D and trimming were read from the DNA. The table has 70,000 or so clones, more than 75% seen once. The CDR3 has 17 residues. CDR1 and CDR2 (germline): SGHNT, YENEEA. V was pared by 1 base and J by 2 bases, with 5 bases of the junction left unmatched. The chain employs TRBV11-3 and TRBJ2-3; TRBD2 matches at 11 bases. Sequencing used peripheral blood. The TCR sequence derives from a man over 45 with acute or convalescent COVID-19. The CDR3 DNA is TGTGCCAGCAGCTTAGGTACTAGCGGGAGTGTCACAGATACGCAGTATTTT. This sequence encodes CASSLGTSGSVTDTQYF. The variable domain in full, completed from reference TRBV11-3 and TRBJ2-3, reads EAGVVQSPRYKIIEKKQPVAFWCNPISGHNTLYWYLQNLGQGPELLIRYENEEAVDDSQLPKDRFSAERLKGVDSTLKIQPAELGDSAVYLCASSLGTSGSVTDTQYFGPGTRLTVL.